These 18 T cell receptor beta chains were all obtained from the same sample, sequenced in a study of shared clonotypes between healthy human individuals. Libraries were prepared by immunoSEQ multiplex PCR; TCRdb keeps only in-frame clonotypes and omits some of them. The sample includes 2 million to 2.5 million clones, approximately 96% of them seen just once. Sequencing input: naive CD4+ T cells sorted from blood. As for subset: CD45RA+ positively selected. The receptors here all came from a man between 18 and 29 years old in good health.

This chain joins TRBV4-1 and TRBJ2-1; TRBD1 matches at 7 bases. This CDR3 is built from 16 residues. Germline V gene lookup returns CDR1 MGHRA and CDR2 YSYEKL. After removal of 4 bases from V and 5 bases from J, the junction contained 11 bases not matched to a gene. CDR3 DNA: TGCGCCAGCAGCCGAAACCCGGGACAGCCGAACAATGAGCAGTTCTTC. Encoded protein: CASSRNPGQPNNEQFF.

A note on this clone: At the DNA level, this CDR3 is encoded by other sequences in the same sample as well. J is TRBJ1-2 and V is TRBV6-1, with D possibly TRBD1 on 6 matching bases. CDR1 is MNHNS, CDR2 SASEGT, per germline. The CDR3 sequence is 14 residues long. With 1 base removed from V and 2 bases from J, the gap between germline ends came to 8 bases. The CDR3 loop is CASSEGGGNYGYTF. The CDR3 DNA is TGTGCCAGCAGTGAAGGAGGGGGAAACTATGGCTACACCTTC.

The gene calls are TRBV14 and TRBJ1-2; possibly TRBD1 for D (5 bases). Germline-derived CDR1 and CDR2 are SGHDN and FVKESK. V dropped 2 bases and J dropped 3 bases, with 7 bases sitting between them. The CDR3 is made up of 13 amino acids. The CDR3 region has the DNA TGTGCCAGCAGCCAACGAGGGGACTATGGCTACACCTTC. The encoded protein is CASSQRGDYGYTF.

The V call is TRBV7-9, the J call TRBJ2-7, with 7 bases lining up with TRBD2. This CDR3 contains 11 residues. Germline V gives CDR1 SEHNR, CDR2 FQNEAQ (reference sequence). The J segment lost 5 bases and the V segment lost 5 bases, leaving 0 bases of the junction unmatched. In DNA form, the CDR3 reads TGTGCCAGCAGCCGGGAGGACGAGCAGTACTTC. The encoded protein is CASSREDEQYF.

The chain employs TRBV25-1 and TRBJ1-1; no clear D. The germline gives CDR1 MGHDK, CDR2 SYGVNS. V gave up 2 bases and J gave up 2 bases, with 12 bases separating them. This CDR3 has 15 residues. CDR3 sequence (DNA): TGTGCCAGCAGTGAAGTAGGGATAATTAACACTGAAGCTTTCTTT. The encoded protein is CASSEVGIINTEAFF.

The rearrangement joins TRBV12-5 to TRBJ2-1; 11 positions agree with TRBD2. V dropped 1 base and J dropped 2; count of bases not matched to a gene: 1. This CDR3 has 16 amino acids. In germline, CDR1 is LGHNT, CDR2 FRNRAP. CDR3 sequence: CASGLGGLAAYNEQFF. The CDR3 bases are TGTGCTAGTGGTTTGGGGGGACTAGCGGCCTACAATGAGCAGTTCTTC. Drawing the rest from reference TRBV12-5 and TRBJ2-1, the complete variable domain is DARVTQTPRHKVTEMGQEVTMRCQPILGHNTVFWYRQTMMQGLELLAYFRNRAPLDDSGMPKDRFSAEMPDATLATLKIQPSEPRDSAVYFCASGLGGLAAYNEQFFGPGTRLTVL.

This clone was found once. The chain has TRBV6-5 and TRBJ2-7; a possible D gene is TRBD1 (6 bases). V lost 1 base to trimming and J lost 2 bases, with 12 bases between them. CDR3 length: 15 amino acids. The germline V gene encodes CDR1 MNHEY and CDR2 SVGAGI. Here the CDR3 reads CASSYFPGDTYEQYF. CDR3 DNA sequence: TGTGCCAGCAGTTACTTTCCAGGGGATACCTACGAGCAGTACTTC.

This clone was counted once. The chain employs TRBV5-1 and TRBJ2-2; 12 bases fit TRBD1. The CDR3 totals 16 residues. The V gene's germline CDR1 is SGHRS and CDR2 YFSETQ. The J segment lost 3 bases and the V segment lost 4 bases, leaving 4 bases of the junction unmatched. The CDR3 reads CASSVGTGGDTGELFF. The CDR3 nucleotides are TGCGCCAGCAGCGTAGGGACAGGGGGCGACACCGGGGAGCTGTTTTTT.

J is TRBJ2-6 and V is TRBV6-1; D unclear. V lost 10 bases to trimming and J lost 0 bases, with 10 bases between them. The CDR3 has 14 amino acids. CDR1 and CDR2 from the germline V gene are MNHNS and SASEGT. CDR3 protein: CAIGRNSGANVLTF. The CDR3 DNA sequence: TGTGCCATCGGTAGGAACTCTGGGGCCAACGTCCTGACTTTC.

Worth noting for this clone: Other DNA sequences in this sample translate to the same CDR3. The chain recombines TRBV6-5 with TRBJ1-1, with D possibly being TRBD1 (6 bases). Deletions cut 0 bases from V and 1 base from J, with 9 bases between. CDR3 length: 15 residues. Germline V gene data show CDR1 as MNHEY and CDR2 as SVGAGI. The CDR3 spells CASSYSGAGNTEAFF. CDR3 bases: TGTGCCAGCAGTTACTCGGGGGCGGGGAACACTGAAGCTTTCTTT.

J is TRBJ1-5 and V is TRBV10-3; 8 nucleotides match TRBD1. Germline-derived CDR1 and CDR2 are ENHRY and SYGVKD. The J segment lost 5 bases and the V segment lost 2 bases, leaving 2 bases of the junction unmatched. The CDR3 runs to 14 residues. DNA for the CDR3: TGTGCCATCAGTGAGACAGGGGGGGATCAGCCCCAGCATTTT. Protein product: CAISETGGDQPQHF.

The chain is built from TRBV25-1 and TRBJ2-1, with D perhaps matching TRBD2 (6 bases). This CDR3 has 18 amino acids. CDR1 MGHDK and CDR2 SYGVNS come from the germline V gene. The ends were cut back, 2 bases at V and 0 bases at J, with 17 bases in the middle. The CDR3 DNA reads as TGTGCCAGCAGTGAAACGGGACTTCTTACCCTCTCCTACAATGAGCAGTTCTTC. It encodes CASSETGLLTLSYNEQFF.

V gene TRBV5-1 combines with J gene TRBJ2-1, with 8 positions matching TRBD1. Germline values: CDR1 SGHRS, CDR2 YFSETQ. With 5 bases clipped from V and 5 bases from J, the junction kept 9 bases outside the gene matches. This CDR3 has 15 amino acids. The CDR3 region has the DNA TGCGCCAGCAGATTCGGGACAGGCCTCAACAATGAGCAGTTCTTC. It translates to CASRFGTGLNNEQFF.

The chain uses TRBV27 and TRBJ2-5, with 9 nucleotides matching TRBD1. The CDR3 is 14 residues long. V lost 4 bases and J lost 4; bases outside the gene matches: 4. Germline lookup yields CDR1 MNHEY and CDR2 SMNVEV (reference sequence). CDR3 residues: CASSSGQGRETQYF. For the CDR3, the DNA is TGTGCCAGCAGTTCCGGACAGGGGAGAGAGACCCAGTACTTC.

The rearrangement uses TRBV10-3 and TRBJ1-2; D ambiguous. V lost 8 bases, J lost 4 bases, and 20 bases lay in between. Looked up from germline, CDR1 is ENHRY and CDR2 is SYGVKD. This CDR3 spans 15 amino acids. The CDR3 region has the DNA TGTGCCATCGCTAGTCCGGGAGTCAAGGGCTATGGCTACACCTTC. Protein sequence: CAIASPGVKGYGYTF.

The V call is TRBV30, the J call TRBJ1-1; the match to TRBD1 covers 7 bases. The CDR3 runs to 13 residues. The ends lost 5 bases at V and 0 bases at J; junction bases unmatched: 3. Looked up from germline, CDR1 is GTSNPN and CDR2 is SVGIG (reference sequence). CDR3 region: CAWDRAMNTEAFF. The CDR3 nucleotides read TGTGCCTGGGACAGGGCGATGAACACTGAAGCTTTCTTT.

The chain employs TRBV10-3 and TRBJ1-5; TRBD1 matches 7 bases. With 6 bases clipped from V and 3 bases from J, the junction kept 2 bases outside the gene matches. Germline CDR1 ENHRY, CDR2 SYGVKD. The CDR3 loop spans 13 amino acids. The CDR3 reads CAIRTGNNQPQHF. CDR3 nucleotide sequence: TGTGCCATCAGGACAGGGAACAATCAGCCCCAGCATTTT.

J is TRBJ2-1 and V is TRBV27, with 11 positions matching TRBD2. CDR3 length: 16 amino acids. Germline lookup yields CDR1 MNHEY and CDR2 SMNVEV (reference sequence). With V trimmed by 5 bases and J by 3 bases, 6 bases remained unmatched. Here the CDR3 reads CASSQPGTSGYNEQFF. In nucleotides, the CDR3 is TGTGCCAGCAGTCAACCCGGGACTAGCGGCTACAATGAGCAGTTCTTC.